Each of the 10 T cell receptor beta chains below was sequenced from the same sample in a study of cytomegalovirus exposure and HLA in healthy donors. PCR was performed using 60 Vbeta and 13 Jbeta primers. Clones were read by immunoSEQ multiplex PCR, and TCRdb kept only the in-frame ones, dropping some. The sample has about 150,000 clones, approximately 80% seen once. The sequencing sample was made of PBMCs. Receptors originate from a male donor in good health and CMV-seronegative.

The chain employs TRBV5-8 and TRBJ1-3; no clear D. The V and J ends lost 2 bases and 0 bases respectively, with 9 bases between them. Germline V gene sequence: CDR1 SGHTS, CDR2 YDEGEE. The CDR3 consists of 15 residues. CDR3: CASSFPRYSGNTIYF. CDR3 bases: TGTGCCAGCAGCTTCCCCAGGTACTCTGGAAACACCATATATTTT.

This sequence joins TRBV13 and TRBJ2-1, with D hard to call. This CDR3 is built from 13 residues. Germline V lookup: CDR1 PRHDT, CDR2 FYEKMQ (reference sequence). V lost 1 base and J lost 4, with 5 bases in between. CDR3 nucleotides: TGTGCCAGCAGCTTAGAAACTTACAATGAGCAGTTCTTC. Its translation is CASSLETYNEQFF. The entire variable domain, with the rest obtained from reference TRBV13 and TRBJ2-1, is as follows: AAGVIQSPRHLIKEKRETATLKCYPIPRHDTVYWYQQGPGQDPQFLISFYEKMQSDKGSIPDRFSAQQFSDYHSELNMSSLELGDSALYFCASSLETYNEQFFGPGTRLTVL.

This chain links TRBV19 with TRBJ2-1; 9 bases match TRBD1. Germline-derived CDR1 and CDR2 are LNHDA and SQIVND (reference sequence). The length of the CDR3 is 15 residues. V was clipped by 7 bases and J by 1 base; unmatched bases: 5. The CDR3 reads CASNPDRGSYNEQFF. Here the CDR3 DNA reads TGTGCCAGTAACCCGGACAGGGGTTCCTACAATGAGCAGTTCTTC.

The chain recombines TRBV19 with TRBJ2-7; D not resolved. Germline V gives CDR1 LNHDA, CDR2 SQIVND (reference sequence). The V gene lost 3 bases and the J gene lost 0 bases, with 21 bases spanning the gap. This CDR3 comprises 18 residues. CDR3 nucleotide sequence: TGTGCCAGTAGTATGGGCCCTGCTGGTGGCTTTAGCTCCTACGAGCAGTACTTC. Its protein product is CASSMGPAGGFSSYEQYF. The whole variable domain, filled in from reference TRBV19 and TRBJ2-7, reads DGGITQSPKYLFRKEGQNVTLSCEQNLNHDAMYWYRQDPGQGLRLIYYSQIVNDFQKGDIAEGYSVSREKKESFPLTVTSAQKNPTAFYLCASSMGPAGGFSSYEQYFGPGTRLTVT.

This clone has just one count. The chain couples TRBV7-9 to TRBJ2-7; TRBD1 might be the D (6 bases). The CDR3 contains 15 residues. Germline V lookup: CDR1 SEHNR, CDR2 FQNEAQ (reference sequence). Trimming took 1 base from V and 0 from J, leaving 10 bases between them. CDR3 in amino acids: CASSLGQASSYEQYF. The CDR3 DNA reads as TGTGCCAGCAGCTTAGGACAGGCCAGCTCCTACGAGCAGTACTTC.

The chain has TRBV4-2 and TRBJ2-3; possibly TRBD1 for D (6 bases). CDR1 and CDR2 from the germline V gene are LGHNA and YNFKEQ. The CDR3 runs 16 residues. The V end lost 0 bases, the J end lost 3 bases, and 13 bases lay between the germline ends. For the CDR3, the DNA is TGTGCCAGCAGCCAAGAGTCCAGGCAGGGGACAGATACGCAGTATTTT. Protein product: CASSQESRQGTDTQYF.

The CDR3 sequence is CARSLKPRGLLKGRYSYEQYF. The CDR3 DNA reads TGTGCCAGAAGCCTCAAGCCCCGCGGACTCTTAAAGGGTAGGTACTCCTACGAGCAGTACTTC. V gene TRBV5-3 combines with J gene TRBJ2-7; maybe TRBD2 (5 bases). TRBV5-3 is an ORF, and what it does is uncertain. The CDR3 contains 21 residues. V dropped 4 bases and J dropped 0 bases, with 32 bases sitting between them.

The chain is built from TRBV11-2 and TRBJ2-5, with D perhaps TRBD2 (5 bases). CDR1 and CDR2 (germline): SGHAT, FQNNGV. Trimming shortened V by 2 bases and J by 4 bases, and 14 bases separated the two germline ends. There are 15 residues in the CDR3. This CDR3 is CASSLQAKGGETQYF. The CDR3 coding sequence is TGTGCCAGCAGCTTACAGGCAAAAGGAGGAGAGACCCAGTACTTC. Full variable domain (outside the CDR3, taken from reference TRBV11-2 and TRBJ2-5): EAGVAQSPRYKIIEKRQSVAFWCNPISGHATLYWYQQILGQGPKLLIQFQNNGVVDDSQLPKDRFSAERLKGVDSTLKIQPAKLEDSAVYLCASSLQAKGGETQYFGPGTRLLVL.

The gene calls are TRBV21-1 and TRBJ2-7; TRBD2, the D gene given by the table, was not confirmed from the DNA. TRBV21-1 counts as a pseudogene. This CDR3 is built from 13 residues. CDR3 loop: CASSTGITYEQYF. The CDR3 region has the DNA TGTGCCAGCAGCACGGGGATCACCTACGAGCAGTACTTC.

The rearrangement links TRBV7-8 to TRBJ2-2, with 9 bases identical to TRBD2. Germline CDR1 reads SGHVS; CDR2 reads FQNEAQ. This CDR3 is built from 17 residues. Germline trimming cut 1 base from V and 6 bases from J; bases unmatched to any gene: 9. The CDR3 loop is CASSLDRVAGASGELFF. CDR3 sequence (DNA): TGTGCCAGCAGCTTAGATAGGGTAGCGGGGGCATCCGGGGAGCTGTTTTTT.